These 28 T cell receptor beta chains share one sample of origin, sequenced in a study of vaccination effects on CD4 cells after COVID-19. Pools of viral peptides were used by the ViraFEST assay to expand antigen-specific CD4+ T cells ahead of sequencing. Culture proceeded for approximately nine days, and CD4+ T cells were then isolated. Testing of the vaccine recipients showed negative nucleocapsid antibodies and no prior SARS-CoV-2 infection. The data were produced by immunoSEQ multiplex PCR, yet TCRdb's version contains in-frame clones alone and is incomplete. The table has about 27,000 clones, approximately 75% seen once; the top ten hold about 10%. Their cognate antigens are unknown. The sequenced sample was CD4+ T cells from PBMCs cultured with SARS-CoV-2 spike peptides, obtained before COVID-19 vaccination. These receptors all come from a human donor who received a COVID-19 vaccine.

This chain uses TRBV19 with TRBJ2-1, with 7 bases identical to TRBD1. In germline, CDR1 is LNHDA, CDR2 SQIVND (reference sequence). Trimming removed 9 bases from V and 5 bases from J; junction bases left unmatched: 10. This CDR3 has 14 residues. CDR3 in amino acids: CASATWTGDNEQFF. The DNA of the CDR3 is TGTGCCAGCGCCACCTGGACAGGAGACAATGAGCAGTTCTTC.

The chain is built from TRBV29-1 and TRBJ2-7; the match to TRBD1 covers 7 bases. The CDR3 has 16 amino acids. Losses at the gene ends were 3 bases for V and 1 base for J; bases not matched to a gene: 12. Germline V CDR1 and CDR2: SQVTM, ANQGSEA. CDR3 sequence (DNA): TGCAGCGTTGAGACCGACTACAGGGGTTCGTCCTACGAGCAGTACTTC. Its protein product is CSVETDYRGSSYEQYF.

This clone is medium-sized by share. V gene TRBV27 combines with J gene TRBJ2-1; a possible D gene is TRBD2 (6 bases). This CDR3 comprises 13 residues. Trimming took 5 bases from V and 5 from J, leaving 10 bases between them. CDR1 is MNHEY, CDR2 SMNVEV, per germline (reference sequence). The CDR3 reads CASSTSSDNEQFF. CDR3 nucleotides: TGTGCCAGCAGTACCTCTAGCGACAATGAGCAGTTCTTC.

The rearrangement uses TRBV19 and TRBJ2-3; 7 positions match TRBD1. Germline CDR1 and CDR2: LNHDA and SQIVND (reference sequence). This CDR3 contains 14 residues. Unmatched junction bases numbered 5, after V lost 6 bases and J lost 2 bases. This CDR3 reads CASSRDRATDTQYF. CDR3 coding DNA: TGTGCCAGTAGCCGGGACAGAGCCACAGATACGCAGTATTTT.

This clone was detected only once. This sequence joins TRBV18 and TRBJ2-5, with a weak D call TRBD2 (5 bases). The CDR3 has 16 amino acids. The germline V and J ends were trimmed by 2 bases and 3 bases, with 16 bases remaining between them. Germline assignment: CDR1 KGHSH and CDR2 LQKENI. CDR3 sequence (DNA): TGTGCCAGCTCACCAAACGAATCGGGGTTAAAAGAGACCCAGTACTTC. It translates to CASSPNESGLKETQYF.

This clone was seen only a few times. The rearrangement links TRBV11-3 to TRBJ2-1; D possibly uses TRBD1 or TRBD2 (6 bases each). The germline CDR1 and CDR2 sequences are SGHNT and YENEEA. The CDR3 is made up of 16 amino acids. V was cut by 3 bases and J by 4 bases, with 16 bases left in between. Here the CDR3 reads CASSLAGGGIYNEQFF. The CDR3 nucleotides read TGTGCCAGCAGCTTGGCTGGAGGGGGGATTTACAATGAGCAGTTCTTC.

This chain uses TRBV10-1 with TRBJ1-5; D is undetermined. Germline V gene data show CDR1 as WNHNN and CDR2 as SYGVQD (reference sequence). Trimming pared 4 bases from V and 3 bases from J, leaving 7 bases between. The length of the CDR3 is 13 residues. CDR3 nucleotide sequence: TGCGCCAGCAGTGGTACCTACAATCAGCCCCAGCATTTT. The encoded protein is CASSGTYNQPQHF.

By sample share, this clone is medium-sized (0.01 to 0.1%). The chain is built from TRBV4-1 and TRBJ2-5; the D is unclear. Trimming stripped 4 bases from V and 5 bases from J, with 20 bases between. CDR3 length equals 16 residues. Germline V CDR1 and CDR2: MGHRA, YSYEKL. CDR3 amino acids: CASSPSPEDGRETQYF. In nucleotides, the CDR3 is TGCGCCAGCAGCCCGAGTCCCGAAGATGGTAGGGAGACCCAGTACTTC.

V usage is TRBV5-1 and J usage is TRBJ2-1; 10 nucleotides match TRBD2. The J segment lost 4 bases and the V segment lost 0 bases, leaving 4 bases of the junction unmatched. Per germline, CDR1 SGHRS and CDR2 YFSETQ. This CDR3 is built from 16 residues. The CDR3 DNA is TGCGCCAGCAGCTTGGCCAGCGGGGGGGGTTACAATGAGCAGTTCTTC. Its protein product is CASSLASGGGYNEQFF.

This clone was detected a few times. The chain is built from TRBV6-5 and TRBJ1-1, with D possibly TRBD1 on 6 matching bases. This CDR3 has 13 residues. Germline V gene lookup returns CDR1 MNHEY and CDR2 SVGAGI. V lost 5 bases and J 4 bases, leaving 11 bases between the germline ends. In nucleotides, the CDR3 is TGTGCCAGCAGTCCCAGGGGAGCCACTGAAGCTTTCTTT. It encodes CASSPRGATEAFF.

The chain links TRBV7-9 to TRBJ2-1; TRBD2 is a possible D gene (6 bases). Deletions cut 3 bases from V and 13 bases from J, with 16 bases between. Germline V CDR1 and CDR2: SEHNR, FQNEAQ (reference sequence). The CDR3 totals 13 residues. CDR3 nucleotides: TGTGCCAGCAGCTTGGGGAGGATCGTAAAACAGTTCTTC. It yields the protein CASSLGRIVKQFF.

Regarding this clone: Other DNA sequences of this sample code for an identical CDR3. The chain uses TRBV9 and TRBJ2-5; D gene ambiguous. Looked up from germline, CDR1 is SGDLS and CDR2 is YYNGEE. With 0 bases removed from V and 2 bases from J, the gap between germline ends came to 8 bases. The CDR3 runs 14 residues. The CDR3 loop reads CASSVGTIQETQYF. For the CDR3, the DNA is TGTGCCAGCAGCGTAGGTACAATACAAGAGACCCAGTACTTC.

The chain joins TRBV6-1 to TRBJ1-2; D is undetermined. The germline V gene encodes CDR1 MNHNS and CDR2 SASEGT. V was clipped by 0 bases and J by 1 base, with 9 bases between them. This CDR3 has 15 amino acids. This CDR3 is CASSEAPRGNYGYTF. The CDR3 DNA is TGTGCCAGCAGTGAAGCGCCGCGGGGTAACTATGGCTACACCTTC.

The chain recombines TRBV5-8 with TRBJ1-2; 8 bases fit TRBD1. Germline V gene sequence: CDR1 SGHTS, CDR2 YDEGEE. V dropped 4 bases and J dropped 4; count of bases not matched to a gene: 3. The CDR3 contains 13 residues. In nucleotides, the CDR3 is TGTGCCAGCAGCCTGACAGGGGCCTATGGCTACACCTTC. The encoded protein is CASSLTGAYGYTF.

This clone was seen a single time. V and J are TRBV7-6 and TRBJ2-5; 8 nucleotides align to TRBD2. Unmatched junction bases numbered 12, after V lost 5 bases and J lost 7 bases. Per the germline V gene, CDR1 is SGHVS and CDR2 is FNYEAQ. The CDR3 contains 15 residues. Written as DNA, the CDR3 is TGTGCCAGCAGCCCTAGCGGGCCCGGGCTTGGGACCCAGTACTTC. This translates into CASSPSGPGLGTQYF.

This chain uses TRBV4-1 with TRBJ1-4; D is possibly TRBD1 (5 bases). The CDR3 loop spans 16 amino acids. Trimming cost V 0 bases and J 5 bases, with 13 bases left between them. CDR1 is MGHRA and CDR2 is YSYEKL in the germline V gene. CDR3 nucleotides: TGCGCCAGCAGCCAAGATCAACCAGGGACGAATGAAAAACTGTTTTTT. As protein: CASSQDQPGTNEKLFF.

The V call is TRBV5-1, the J call TRBJ2-1; 10 bases align to TRBD2. Germline CDR1 reads SGHRS; CDR2 reads YFSETQ. The junction had 11 bases not matched to a gene; V was cut back by 2 bases and J by 12 bases. This CDR3 region has 15 residues. The DNA for the CDR3 is TGCGCCAGCAGCTTCTGGCTAGCGGGGGCCAGTCGGCAGTTCTTC. It is translated as CASSFWLAGASRQFF.

The V call is TRBV13, the J call TRBJ2-3, with 15 bases aligning to TRBD2. V trimming: 4 bases; J trimming: 8 bases; junction bases outside the gene matches: 10. Germline V CDR1 and CDR2: PRHDT, FYEKMQ (reference sequence). This CDR3 spans 17 amino acids. CDR3 coding DNA: TGTGCCAGCAGCTCCACGCGGACTAGCGGGGGGGTTAGTACGCAGTATTTT. Translating gives CASSSTRTSGGVSTQYF.

The CDR3 protein is CASSLDRPSGPQHF. CDR3 coding DNA: TGCGCCAGCAGCCTCGACAGGCCCAGTGGGCCCCAGCATTTT. The chain couples TRBV10-2 to TRBJ1-5, with TRBD1 as a possible D gene (6 bases). CDR3 length: 14 amino acids. CDR1 and CDR2 from the germline V gene are WSHSY and SAAADI. Trimming pared 6 bases from V and 9 bases from J, leaving 18 bases between.

The chain joins TRBV7-9 to TRBJ2-1; 10 nucleotides agree with TRBD2. V trimming: 1 base; J trimming: 5 bases; junction bases outside the gene matches: 2. Per germline, CDR1 SEHNR and CDR2 FQNEAQ (reference sequence). The CDR3 runs to 15 residues. CDR3 region: CASSLERGGHNEQFF. Written as DNA, the CDR3 is TGTGCCAGCAGCTTAGAGCGGGGGGGACACAATGAGCAGTTCTTC.

The chain is built from TRBV10-2 and TRBJ1-2; D remains unclear. The CDR3 runs 14 residues. Germline values: CDR1 WSHSY, CDR2 SAAADI. The V end lost 1 base, the J end lost 4 bases, and 10 bases lay between the germline ends. In DNA, the CDR3 is TGCGCCAGCAGTGAGTACGGGGTGATCTATGGCTACACCTTC. Its protein is CASSEYGVIYGYTF.

CDR3 sequence (DNA): TGTGCCAGTAGTAGAGTTTCAGGGGGAGACGTAAAACTGTTTTTT. This encodes CASSRVSGGDVKLFF. The rearrangement uses TRBV19 and TRBJ1-4, with 7 bases that match TRBD1. Losses at the gene ends were 4 bases for V and 10 bases for J; bases not matched to a gene: 12. From germline, CDR1 is LNHDA and CDR2 SQIVND (reference sequence). There are 15 residues in the CDR3.

This clone was seen a few times. The chain is built from TRBV9 and TRBJ2-3; unclear D gene. The V gene's germline CDR1 is SGDLS and CDR2 YYNGEE. V lost 0 bases, J lost 3 bases, and 5 bases lay in between. This CDR3 is 13 amino acids long. CDR3 bases: TGTGCCAGCAGCGTAGGTCGGACAGATACGCAGTATTTT. It translates to CASSVGRTDTQYF.

The CDR3 reads CASSQGGGTTREQYF. The CDR3 DNA is TGCGCCAGCAGCCAAGGAGGAGGAACGACCCGCGAGCAGTACTTC. J is TRBJ2-7 and V is TRBV4-1, with D perhaps matching TRBD2 (5 bases). Germline V gives CDR1 MGHRA, CDR2 YSYEKL. Trimming stripped 1 base from V and 6 bases from J, with 16 bases between. CDR3 length equals 15 residues.

The chain is built from TRBV5-1 and TRBJ2-7; D is uncertain. CDR1 and CDR2 (germline): SGHRS, YFSETQ. V dropped 0 bases and J dropped 3 bases, with 7 bases sitting between them. This CDR3 is built from 13 residues. CDR3 protein: CASSLVSSYEQYF. CDR3 coding DNA: TGCGCCAGCAGCTTGGTGTCCAGCTACGAGCAGTACTTC. The full variable domain, in which reference TRBV5-1 and TRBJ2-7 provide the parts outside the CDR3, is KAGVTQTPRYLIKTRGQQVTLSCSPISGHRSVSWYQQTPGQGLQFLFEYFSETQRNKGNFPGRFSGRQFSNSRSEMNVSTLELGDSALYLCASSLVSSYEQYFGPGTRLTVT.

This chain joins TRBV5-4 and TRBJ1-1; D might be TRBD1 (5 bases). From germline, CDR1 is SGHNT and CDR2 YYREEE (reference sequence). This CDR3 is 15 amino acids long. V shed 2 bases and J shed 1 base, with 12 bases lying between them. CDR3 in DNA: TGTGCCAGCAGCTTTCCGCAGGGCAGGAACACTGAAGCTTTCTTT. Residues: CASSFPQGRNTEAFF.

This clone was observed a handful of times. The V call is TRBV11-2, the J call TRBJ1-5; D ambiguous. The CDR3 runs 15 residues. CDR1 and CDR2 from the germline V gene are SGHAT and FQNNGV. V gave up 1 base and J gave up 3 bases, with 10 bases separating them. As DNA, the CDR3 is TGTGCCAGCAGCTTAGGTTGGCGGTTCAATCAGCCCCAGCATTTT. Its translation: CASSLGWRFNQPQHF.

CDR3 sequence reads: CASSDRGGSYGYTF. The CDR3 coding sequence is TGTGCCAGCAGCGACCGCGGCGGGAGCTATGGCTACACCTTC. V and J are TRBV6-4 and TRBJ1-2; the D is unclear. Looked up from germline, CDR1 is MRHNA and CDR2 is SNTAGT. V lost 6 bases and J 4 bases, leaving 15 bases between the germline ends. The length of the CDR3 is 14 residues.